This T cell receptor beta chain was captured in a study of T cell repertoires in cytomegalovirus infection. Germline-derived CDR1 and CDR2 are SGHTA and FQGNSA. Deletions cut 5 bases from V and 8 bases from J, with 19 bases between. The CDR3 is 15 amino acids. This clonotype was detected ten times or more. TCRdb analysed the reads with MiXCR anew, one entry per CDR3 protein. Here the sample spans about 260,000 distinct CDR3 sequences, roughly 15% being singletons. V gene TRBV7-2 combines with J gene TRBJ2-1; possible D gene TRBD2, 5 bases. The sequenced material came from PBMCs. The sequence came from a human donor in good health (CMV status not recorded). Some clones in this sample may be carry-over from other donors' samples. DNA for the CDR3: TGTGCCAGCAGCCCAAGCGGAAGCAAAAATGATGAGCAGTTCTTC. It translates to CASSPSGSKNDEQFF. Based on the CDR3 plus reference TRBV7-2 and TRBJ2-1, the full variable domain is GAGVSQSPSNKVTEKGKDVELRCDPISGHTALYWYRQSLGQGLEFLIYFQGNSAPDKSGLPSDRFSAERTGGSVSTLTIQRTQQEDSAVYLCASSPSGSKNDEQFFGPGTRLTVL.